These 8 T cell receptor beta chains came from one sample sequenced in a study of T-cell reconstitution after alpha-beta-depleted transplantation in children. For TCRbeta, the library was prepared with unique molecular identifiers. MiXCR, applied by TCRdb to the PCR reads, yields one record per CDR3 protein. Of 610,000 or so distinct CDR3 sequences listed, 27% are singletons. This sample comprised PBMCs, obtained before TCRalphabeta/CD19-depleted stem cell transplant. The source is a boy in the first two years of life with Wiskott-Aldrich syndrome, due to receive a stem cell transplant.

This sequence joins TRBV6-5 and TRBJ1-1, with D unresolved. Germline CDR1 is MNHEY and CDR2 is SVGAGI. Trimming removed 0 bases at V and 11 bases at J, with 10 bases between. The CDR3 covers 12 residues. CDR3 sequence: CASSYSRGFAFF. CDR3 in DNA: TGTGCCAGCAGTTACTCGAGAGGGTTTGCTTTCTTT.

This clonotype came up a few times. This chain uses TRBV5-1 with TRBJ2-7; D remains ambiguous. In germline, CDR1 is SGHRS, CDR2 YFSETQ. V lost 4 bases and J lost 4, with 9 bases in between. The CDR3 loop spans 12 amino acids. CDR3 sequence: CASSGALYEQYF. The CDR3 DNA sequence: TGCGCCAGCAGCGGAGCCCTGTACGAGCAGTACTTC.

DNA of the CDR3: TGCAGTGCTACGTCCGGGGCTAGGAAAGAGACCCAGTACTTC. Its protein product is CSATSGARKETQYF. The chain has TRBV20-1 and TRBJ2-5; tentatively, D is TRBD1 or TRBD2 (5 bases each). This CDR3 spans 14 amino acids. V lost 4 bases, J lost 3 bases, and 15 bases lay in between. CDR1 is DFQATT and CDR2 is SNEGSKA in the germline V gene (reference sequence).

This clonotype showed up just a few times. The rearrangement uses TRBV15 and TRBJ1-2; 7 bases map to TRBD1. The trim removed 7 bases at V and 4 bases at J, leaving 9 bases unmatched. The germline gives CDR1 LNHNV, CDR2 YYDKDF (reference sequence). This CDR3 region has 14 residues. This CDR3 reads CATTSGTDLYGYTF. CDR3 sequence (DNA): TGTGCCACCACGTCCGGGACAGACCTCTATGGCTACACCTTC.

This clonotype was observed a handful of times. The rearrangement uses TRBV4-1 and TRBJ2-2; possibly TRBD2 for D (6 bases). V was cut by 0 bases and J by 0 bases, with 11 bases left in between. Germline lookup yields CDR1 MGHRA and CDR2 YSYEKL. The CDR3 sequence is 17 residues long. The CDR3: CASSQEVGGTNTGELFF. DNA for the CDR3: TGCGCCAGCAGCCAAGAAGTCGGAGGGACGAACACCGGGGAGCTGTTTTTT.

About this clonotype: One junction end does not reproduce the germline sequence, and a read error may be involved. This chain links TRBV20-1 with TRBJ2-1; 15 bases fit TRBD2. CDR3 length: 18 amino acids. CDR1 and CDR2 from the germline V gene are DFQATT and SNEGSKA (reference sequence). CDR3: CCARGGPPGLAGGNEQFF. In DNA form, the CDR3 reads TGCTGTGCTAGAGGGGGGCCCCCGGGACTAGCGGGAGGCAATGAGCAGTTCTTC.

This clonotype has a single count. V gene TRBV2 combines with J gene TRBJ2-2; TRBD1 agrees at 8 bases. CDR1 is SNHLY and CDR2 is FYNNEI in the germline V gene. The CDR3 is 14 amino acids. V lost 7 bases, J lost 1 base, and 2 bases stayed unmatched. CDR3 sequence (DNA): TGTGCCAGCACTGGACAGGGGAACACCGGGGAGCTGTTTTTT. Translation gives CASTGQGNTGELFF.

The chain couples TRBV14 to TRBJ2-1; 8 nucleotides agree with TRBD2. The V gene end was trimmed by 0 bases and the J gene end by 4 bases; junction bases not matched to a gene: 2. Germline assignment: CDR1 SGHDN and CDR2 FVKESK. The length of the CDR3 is 15 residues. The CDR3 coding sequence is TGTGCCAGCAGCCAAGATAGCGGGACTTACAATGAGCAGTTCTTC. Amino acids: CASSQDSGTYNEQFF.